The rows below give T cell receptor beta chains drawn from one sample of a study of Graves' ophthalmopathy and Graves' hyperthyroidism. Via MiXCR, TCRdb re-called the multiplex PCR reads, giving one row per CDR3 protein. Of around 400,000 distinct CDR3 sequences in the sample, 15% to 20% were seen once. Specimen: peripheral blood. These receptor sequences come from a woman aged 18-35 years with Graves' ophthalmopathy. The CDR3 runs from the conserved cysteine through the conserved F or W. The D gene is left open where the match is weak. Not every row has a clone size; where given, it reads once, few, many or a size class.

TRBJ2-5 TRBV12-3/TRBV12-4 NA many TGTGCCAGCAGTCAGAGGTTGCGAGGGCCCGGGACCCAGTACTTC CASSQRLRGPGTQYF
TRBJ1-3 TRBV12-3/TRBV12-4 NA many TGTGCCAGCAGCGCCGGGACAACCCTATATTTT CASSAGTTLYF
TRBJ1-1 TRBV2 NA many TGTGCCAGCAGTGATTTGAACCCGAACACTGAAGCTTTCTTT CASSDLNPNTEAFF
TRBJ2-7 TRBV30 NA many TGTGCCTGGACCTCCCCGGGACATTATGCCTACGAGCAGTACTTC CAWTSPGHYAYEQYF
TRBJ2-3 TRBV30 NA few TGTGCCTGGAGTCGGGGTGGAACAGGGATCGATCGTAGCACAGATACGCAGTATTTT CAWSRGGTGIDRSTDTQYF
TRBJ2-7 TRBV29-1 NA NA TGCAGCGTTGCTCAGGGAACGGACGAGCAGTACTTC CSVAQGTDEQYF
TRBJ1-2 TRBV19 TRBD1 NA TGTGCCAGTAGTATCGTGACAGGGGCTGGCTACACCTTC CASSIVTGAGYTF
TRBJ2-7 TRBV7-8 TRBD2 many TGTGCCAGCAGCTTACCCAATAGACTAGCGGGGGTCTACGAGCAGTACTTC CASSLPNRLAGVYEQYF
TRBJ1-2 TRBV7-2 NA few TGTGCCAGCAGCCTACAGACAGACTATGGCTACACCTTC CASSLQTDYGYTF
TRBJ2-5 TRBV15 NA NA TGTGCCACCAGCAGAGATAATCGGCAAGAGACCCAGTACTTC CATSRDNRQETQYF
TRBJ2-5 TRBV28 NA many TGTGCCAGCAGTATCCCCGGGACGGTCCAAGAGACCCAGTACTTC CASSIPGTVQETQYF
TRBJ2-6 TRBV28 NA many TGTGCCAGCAGTTTGGACCTCGGGATTTCTGGGGCCAACGTCCTGACTTTC CASSLDLGISGANVLTF
TRBJ2-5 TRBV11-2 NA few TGTGCCAGCAGCTTAGGCAGGTTTGGAGAGACCCAGTACTTC CASSLGRFGETQYF
TRBJ2-7 TRBV3-1 TRBD1 NA TGTGCCAGCAGCCATTACGGGACAGGGGTTCGGGAGGCTCCCTACGAGCAGTACTTC CASSHYGTGVREAPYEQYF
TRBJ1-1 TRBV28 NA many TGTGCCAGCAGTTCTCCGGACCTCGGCGGGGCTGAAGCTTTCTTT CASSSPDLGGAEAFF
TRBJ2-5 TRBV7-2 TRBD1 many TGTGCCAGCAGCTCCTCCACCGGACAGGGGGCGAGGACCCAGTACTTC CASSSSTGQGARTQYF
TRBJ1-6 TRBV4-1 NA many TGCGCCAGCAGCCAAATCCAGGGGAATAATTCACCCCTCCACTTT CASSQIQGNNSPLHF
TRBJ2-7 TRBV28 TRBD2 many TGTGCCAGCATTCAGGGGACTAGCGGGTACGAGCAGTACTTC CASIQGTSGYEQYF
TRBJ2-1 TRBV6-5 NA NA TGTGCCAGCAGAGAGGACTACTACAATGAGCAGTTCTTC CASREDYYNEQFF
TRBJ1-2 TRBV3-1 NA many TGTGCCAGCAGCCTAATCCCGACAGGCAACTATGGCTACACCTTC CASSLIPTGNYGYTF
TRBJ1-1 TRBV28 NA many TGTGCCAGCAGCCCGAGACGAAGGAACACTGAAGCTTTCTTT CASSPRRRNTEAFF
TRBJ1-6 TRBV6-1 NA NA TGTGCCAGCAGTGAATATCGAGGGTATGATTCACCCCTCCACTTT CASSEYRGYDSPLHF
TRBJ1-5 TRBV2 NA NA TGTGCCAGCAGTGTGGCAGGGGATCAGCCCCAGCATTTT CASSVAGDQPQHF
TRBJ2-2 TRBV7-2 NA many TGTGCCAGCAGCTTAGTTGGACTCAACACCGGGGAGCTGTTTTTT CASSLVGLNTGELFF
TRBJ2-2 TRBV7-3 TRBD1 many TGTGCCAGCAGCCCGTCCGACAGGGGGCACACCGGGGAGCTGTTTTTT CASSPSDRGHTGELFF
TRBJ2-5 TRBV30 TRBD1 NA TGTGCCTGGAGTGGGGACAGGGGAGAGACCCAGTACTTC CAWSGDRGETQYF
TRBJ2-5 TRBV12-3/TRBV12-4 NA many TGTGCCAGCAACCCGACAGTAACCCAAGAGACCCAGTACTTC CASNPTVTQETQYF
TRBJ1-1 TRBV5-1 NA many TGCGCCAGCAGCTTGCCCGGGGAGGGCACTGAAGCTTTCTTT CASSLPGEGTEAFF
TRBJ2-5 TRBV7-7 NA many TGTGCTAGCAGCCAGCCTGGGAACCAAGAGACCCAGTACTTC CASSQPGNQETQYF
TRBJ2-5 TRBV6-5 NA NA TGTGCCAGCAGTTCACGACTAGTTTCGGAGACCCAGTACTTC CASSSRLVSETQYF
TRBJ2-5 TRBV6-2/TRBV6-3 TRBD2 many TGTGCCAGCAGTCTACAACAGCGGGGGGTAGAGACCCAGTACTTC CASSLQQRGVETQYF
TRBJ1-2 TRBV4-2 NA many TGTGCCAGCAGCCAAGGCGGACGGGGAGCCGGATATGGCTACACCTTC CASSQGGRGAGYGYTF
TRBJ1-2 TRBV7-2 NA many TGTGCCAGCAGGGGAGGGGGGTCTCACTATGGCTACACCTTC CASRGGGSHYGYTF
TRBJ2-7 TRBV29-1 TRBD1 NA TGCAGCGTTGTGACAGGGATAGGCGAGCAGTACTTC CSVVTGIGEQYF
TRBJ1-1 TRBV4-1 NA few TGCGCCAGCAGCCAAGACTCAGACAGACCCAACACTGAAGCTTTCTTT CASSQDSDRPNTEAFF
TRBJ2-4 TRBV6-2/TRBV6-3 NA many TGTGCCAGCAGCCTACAGGAAAACATTCAGTACTTC CASSLQENIQYF
TRBJ1-6 TRBV2 NA NA TGTGCCGGACGAGACAGCAATTCACCCCTCCACTTT CAGRDSNSPLHF
TRBJ1-2 TRBV6-2/TRBV6-3 TRBD1 many TGTGCCAGCAGTTTCGGGACAGGGATTAACTATGGCTACACCTTC CASSFGTGINYGYTF
TRBJ1-1 TRBV6-2/TRBV6-3 NA many TGTGCCAGCAGCATGACAGGGAACACTGAAGCTTTCTTT CASSMTGNTEAFF
TRBJ1-5 TRBV19 TRBD1 many TGTGCCAGCCGATCTGGGACAGGGGGGAACCAGCCCCAGCATTTT CASRSGTGGNQPQHF
TRBJ1-6 TRBV6-1 NA once TGTGCCACCGGGAGTGGGCCCTATAATTCACCCCTCCACTTT CATGSGPYNSPLHF
TRBJ1-5 TRBV12-3/TRBV12-4 TRBD1 many TGTGCCAGCAGTACTCCGGACAGGGTTAAACATCAGCCCCAGCATTTT CASSTPDRVKHQPQHF
TRBJ2-5 TRBV20-1 TRBD1 many TGCAGTGCTAGAGACTTCGATCCGACCTCCGGGACAGGGTACCCAGAGACCCAGTACTTC CSARDFDPTSGTGYPETQYF
TRBJ1-2 TRBV11-2 NA many TGTGCCAGCAGCTTATTGAGGGGAAAGGGCTATGGCTACACCTTC CASSLLRGKGYGYTF
TRBJ1-1 TRBV7-9 NA many TGTGCCAGCAGCTCCCCCAACGGCCGAGACACTGAAGCTTTCTTT CASSSPNGRDTEAFF
TRBJ2-6 TRBV19 TRBD2 many TGTGCCAGTAGGGGCGGGGGTTCTGGGGCCAACGTCCTGACTTTC CASRGGGSGANVLTF
TRBJ1-6 TRBV20-1 TRBD1 many TGCAGTGCTAGACCCCCCACAGGGGCCAGGGCACCCCTCCACTTT CSARPPTGARAPLHF
TRBJ2-2 TRBV11-3 NA many TGTGCCAGCAGCTTACAGGGGAAGAGGGACACCGGGGAGCTGTTTTTT CASSLQGKRDTGELFF
TRBJ1-2 TRBV6-5 NA many TGTGCCAGCAGTTACCGGGCAGGGCCCAACTATGGCTACACCTTC CASSYRAGPNYGYTF
TRBJ1-5 TRBV19 NA many TGTGCCAGTAGTATAAAACAGGGAGCTTTAGGCAATCAGCCCCAGCATTTT CASSIKQGALGNQPQHF
TRBJ1-1 TRBV28 NA NA TGTGCCAGCAGTTTTGAACACCTGAACACTGAAGCTTTCTTT CASSFEHLNTEAFF